This TCR beta chain was sequenced during a study of circulating CD8 cells and anti-PD-1 response in melanoma. Study in general: Patients received intravenous nivolumab, 3 mg/kg, every 2 weeks.

CDR1 LNHDA and CDR2 SQIVND come from the germline V gene (reference sequence). The CDR3 length is 13 residues. The ends were cut back, 3 bases at V and 0 bases at J, with 4 bases in the middle. A remark on this clonotype: Its target is unknown.

Four subsets defined by PD-1 and/or TIGIT were sorted from live CD3+CD8+TCRalphabeta+ cells. Overall study findings and caveats: Only baseline and M1 samples entered the published repertoire comparisons. Tumor reactivity was tested by peptide assays on expanded sorted subsets.

The QIAseq Immune Repertoire TCR panel built the libraries from approximately 15 ng of total RNA. TCRdb reanalysed the reads using MiXCR and keeps one entry per CDR3 protein. This sample carries over 850 distinct CDR3 sequences, roughly 10% of them seen once, and the ten largest clones take approximately 49%. V usage is TRBV19 and J usage is TRBJ2-3; D call uncertain. The specimen comprised CD8+ T cells from PBMCs, sampled at baseline or after one month of anti-PD-1 therapy (not recorded which). The receptor comes from a human donor with melanoma. The CDR3 DNA sequence: TGTGCCAGTAGTATGGCTAGCACAGATACGCAGTATTTT. Protein sequence: CASSMASTDTQYF.